This T cell receptor beta chain came from a study of neurological immune-mediated disorders. Time point specified: longitudinal time-point 2. Worth noting for this clonotype: Its antigen is still unknown.

Trimming stripped 0 bases from V and 17 bases from J, with 28 bases between. This CDR3 contains 16 residues. CDR1 is DFQATT and CDR2 is SNEGSKA in the germline V gene (reference sequence). Each TCR transcript was tagged with a 10-nucleotide random UMI during 5'RACE. Sequencing runs each yielded over 180 million TCR-beta sequences from 15-18 subjects. TCRdb used MiXCR to reprocess the 5' RACE reads, holding one entry per CDR3 protein. The data show some 49,000 distinct CDR3 sequences, around 13% seen once. Findings and caveats of the study: Private repertoires in all groups were suggested by the absence of shared CDR3 amino acid sequences among expanded clones across subjects. HTLV-1-associated myelopathy led in TCR clonal expansion, while multiple sclerosis ranked lowest, below healthy controls.

The chain has TRBV20-1 and TRBJ1-4; a possible D gene is TRBD1 (5 bases). The sequence came from a male donor with HTLV-1-associated myelopathy (HAM/TSP). Sequenced material: PBMCs. The CDR3 sequence is CSARDRGERTNEKVFF. The CDR3 DNA follows: TGCAGTGCTAGAGATAGAGGGGAAAGGACTAATGAAAAAGTTTTTTTT.